One and the same sample provided the 21 T cell receptor beta chains below, sequenced in a study of blood T cell dynamics during melanoma immunotherapy. Profiled with immunoSEQ multiplex PCR; TCRdb holds only in-frame clones, not every one. The table lists more than 8,500 clones, approximately 86% of them singletons. Stated time point: pre-treatment baseline. Specimen: blood, collected from a patient treated with checkpoint blockade. Receptors were obtained from a human donor with melanoma.

V is TRBV6-1 and J is TRBJ2-7, with TRBD1 as a possible D gene (6 bases). The CDR3 is 15 residues long. Trimming shortened V by 3 bases and J by 0 bases, and 12 bases separated the two germline ends. The germline V gene encodes CDR1 MNHNS and CDR2 SASEGT. The CDR3 protein is CASSETDSSSYEQYF. The DNA of the CDR3 is TGTGCCAGCAGTGAGACGGACAGCAGCTCCTACGAGCAGTACTTC.

The rearrangement uses TRBV9 and TRBJ2-2, with TRBD1 matching 7 bases. The CDR3 contains 14 residues. V was clipped by 2 bases and J by 5 bases; unmatched bases: 3. Germline-derived CDR1 and CDR2 are SGDLS and YYNGEE. CDR3 sequence reads: CASSVGQATGELFF. The DNA of the CDR3 is TGTGCCAGCAGCGTCGGACAGGCAACCGGGGAGCTGTTTTTT.

This sequence joins TRBV5-1 and TRBJ2-7; 9 bases line up with TRBD2. The trim removed 4 bases at V and 5 bases at J, leaving 7 bases unmatched. Germline V gene lookup returns CDR1 SGHRS and CDR2 YFSETQ. The CDR3 loop spans 14 amino acids. Written as DNA, the CDR3 is TGCGCCAGCAGCCCAGCGGGGGGCCGGGACGAGCAGTACTTC. This sequence encodes CASSPAGGRDEQYF.

V is TRBV6-1 and J is TRBJ1-2; D is ambiguous. V lost 4 bases and J 2 bases, leaving 11 bases between the germline ends. Germline V lookup: CDR1 MNHNS, CDR2 SASEGT. This CDR3 comprises 14 residues. The CDR3 protein is CASSGPGANYGYTF. In DNA form, the CDR3 reads TGTGCCAGCAGTGGCCCTGGTGCCAACTATGGCTACACCTTC.

The chain uses TRBV5-1 and TRBJ2-1; maybe TRBD1 (5 bases). The CDR3 is 17 residues long. Trimming left V 3 bases short and J 0 bases short, with 16 bases between. Germline V gene sequence: CDR1 SGHRS, CDR2 YFSETQ. The CDR3 sequence is CASSSSFDSLSYNEQFF. The CDR3 DNA reads as TGCGCCAGCAGCTCCTCCTTCGACAGCCTCTCCTACAATGAGCAGTTCTTC.

In this sample, this clone turned up once. CDR3 sequence: CASSVEGNQETQYF. Written as DNA, the CDR3 is TGTGCCAGCAGCGTAGAGGGAAACCAAGAGACCCAGTACTTC. This chain connects TRBV9 to TRBJ2-5, with unresolved D. V lost 0 bases and J 0 bases, leaving 6 bases between the germline ends. The CDR3 covers 14 residues. The germline gives CDR1 SGDLS, CDR2 YYNGEE.

This clone appeared a single time. V gene TRBV27 combines with J gene TRBJ2-5; no clear D. The CDR3 contains 16 residues. Germline V lookup: CDR1 MNHEY, CDR2 SMNVEV (reference sequence). V was clipped by 5 bases and J by 1 base, with 17 bases between them. CDR3 coding DNA: TGTGCCAGCAGTATGCGACACAACTTCCCCCAAGAGACCCAGTACTTC. It is translated as CASSMRHNFPQETQYF.

This clone was found a few times. The V and J genes are TRBV9 and TRBJ1-1; D is perhaps TRBD1 (6 bases). The CDR3 contains 16 residues. CDR1 is SGDLS and CDR2 is YYNGEE in the germline V gene. V lost 3 bases and J lost 5, with 20 bases in between. The CDR3 DNA follows: TGTGCCAGCAGCGCCCTCACAGGGATAAGAACGACTGAAGCTTTCTTT. Encoded protein: CASSALTGIRTTEAFF.

The rearrangement uses TRBV9 and TRBJ2-3; the match to TRBD2 covers 12 bases. Per germline, CDR1 SGDLS and CDR2 YYNGEE. Trimming removed 4 bases from V and 5 bases from J; junction bases left unmatched: 14. The CDR3 spans 18 residues. Written as DNA, the CDR3 is TGTGCCAGCAGCTATTATTCTAGCGGGGGGGCCAGAAGAGATACGCAGTATTTT. This translates into CASSYYSSGGARRDTQYF.

This clone was counted a single time. The gene calls are TRBV29-1 and TRBJ2-4; D remains ambiguous. V lost 0 bases, J lost 4 bases, and 7 bases lay in between. CDR1 and CDR2 (germline): SQVTM, ANQGSEA. CDR3 size: 13 residues. CDR3 amino acids: CSVEDLGKNIQYF. In nucleotides, the CDR3 is TGCAGCGTTGAAGATCTCGGGAAAAACATTCAGTACTTC.

V gene TRBV5-6 combines with J gene TRBJ2-7; D not resolved. Trimming removed 1 base from V and 2 bases from J, with 7 bases in between. The CDR3 is 13 residues long. From germline, CDR1 is SGHDT and CDR2 YYEEEE. The CDR3 is CASSLYFAYEQYF. In nucleotides, the CDR3 is TGTGCCAGCAGCTTGTACTTCGCCTACGAGCAGTACTTC.

This clone appeared once. V is TRBV9 and J is TRBJ2-5, with TRBD2 identical over 10 bases. The V and J ends lost 4 bases and 0 bases, in that order; junction bases with no gene match: 3. There are 15 residues in the CDR3. Germline V gene data show CDR1 as SGDLS and CDR2 as YYNGEE. CDR3 coding DNA: TGTGCCAGCAGCTTTAGCGGGGGGTACCAAGAGACCCAGTACTTC. Translated: CASSFSGGYQETQYF.

The V gene is TRBV2, the J gene TRBJ1-5, with D tentatively TRBD1 (5 bases). The CDR3 loop spans 14 amino acids. CDR1 is SNHLY and CDR2 is FYNNEI in the germline V gene. V lost 5 bases, J lost 2 bases, and 10 bases lay in between. The CDR3 loop is CASSLGRGNQPQHF. The CDR3 nucleotides are TGTGCCAGCAGTTTGGGGCGGGGCAATCAGCCCCAGCATTTT.

The V gene is TRBV27, the J gene TRBJ1-1; D possibly corresponds to TRBD1 (5 bases). V lost 7 bases and J lost 3, with 21 bases in between. Germline CDR1 is MNHEY and CDR2 is SMNVEV (reference sequence). The CDR3 consists of 16 residues. Here the CDR3 reads CASTSMRGNSYTEAFF. CDR3 nucleotide sequence: TGTGCCAGCACCTCAATGAGGGGTAATTCGTACACTGAAGCTTTCTTT.

The rearrangement joins TRBV18 to TRBJ2-5, with D perhaps assigned TRBD1 or TRBD2 (6 bases each). CDR1 KGHSH and CDR2 LQKENI come from the germline V gene. CDR3 length: 14 amino acids. V lost 0 bases to trimming and J lost 5 bases, with 10 bases between them. CDR3 sequence (DNA): TGTGCCAGCTCACCACCGATGGGGGGCGAGACCCAGTACTTC. This encodes CASSPPMGGETQYF.

Here the CDR3 DNA reads TGCGCCAGCAGTCAACCTGCACCCGGGGACAGGGCGAATAAAAATCAGCCCCAGCATTTT. This sequence encodes CASSQPAPGDRANKNQPQHF. J is TRBJ1-5 and V is TRBV23-1; 9 nucleotides align to TRBD1. TRBV23-1 is treated as an ORF (open reading frame) with a function not yet certain. The CDR3 has 20 amino acids. The junction had 18 bases not matched to a gene; V was cut back by 2 bases and J by 4 bases.

The chain joins TRBV7-9 to TRBJ1-4, with D uncertain. Germline CDR1 is SEHNR and CDR2 is FQNEAQ (reference sequence). The ends were cut back, 1 base at V and 0 bases at J, with 15 bases in the middle. This CDR3 is built from 18 residues. This CDR3 is CASSLGADTLATNEKLFF. The CDR3 DNA reads as TGTGCCAGCAGCTTAGGGGCAGACACACTAGCAACTAATGAAAAACTGTTTTTT.

The genes are TRBV2 and TRBJ1-3, with D hard to call. V shed 4 bases and J shed 7 bases, with 17 bases lying between them. This CDR3 comprises 15 residues. The germline CDR1 and CDR2 sequences are SNHLY and FYNNEI. This CDR3 reads CASSALTGPTNTIYF. Written as DNA, the CDR3 is TGTGCCAGCAGTGCTCTTACCGGGCCGACGAACACCATATATTTT. The full variable domain, in which reference TRBV2 and TRBJ1-3 provide the parts outside the CDR3, is EPEVTQTPSHQVTQMGQEVILRCVPISNHLYFYWYRQILGQKVEFLVSFYNNEISEKSEIFDDQFSVERPDGSNFTLKIRSTKLEDSAMYFCASSALTGPTNTIYFGEGSWLTVV.

The chain uses TRBV7-2 and TRBJ2-4, with D hard to call. The CDR3 covers 12 residues. Trimming took off 0 bases at V and 3 bases at J, with 0 bases between the two ends. CDR1 is SGHTA, CDR2 FQGNSA, per germline. The CDR3 reads CASSLAKNIQYF. In DNA, the CDR3 is TGTGCCAGCAGCTTAGCCAAAAACATTCAGTACTTC.

The V call is TRBV10-3, the J call TRBJ1-4; D remains unclear. The CDR3 is 13 amino acids. Germline values: CDR1 ENHRY, CDR2 SYGVKD. V dropped 2 bases and J dropped 6 bases, with 7 bases sitting between them. The DNA for the CDR3 is TGTGCCATCAGTGAGAGATCCTATGAAAAACTGTTTTTT. This encodes CAISERSYEKLFF.

This chain's CDR3 is CASRQGEGRPQHF. The CDR3 DNA reads as TGTGCCAGCAGGCAAGGGGAGGGGAGGCCCCAGCATTTT. The chain combines TRBV6-5 with TRBJ1-5; TRBD1 might be the D (5 bases). The CDR3 is made up of 13 amino acids. Germline CDR1 and CDR2: MNHEY and SVGAGI. The ends were cut back, 6 bases at V and 9 bases at J, with 15 bases in the middle.